This entry concerns a single TCR beta chain. V dropped 4 bases and J dropped 5 bases, with 10 bases sitting between them. Germline CDR1 is SGHTS and CDR2 is YDEGEE. The CDR3 length is 13 residues. The sample originates from a study of blood T cell repertoires in COVID-19. Turning to the study itself: Italy, Spain and the United States were the sources of the convalescent and acute COVID-19 samples. Nucleic acid was either cDNA or gDNA, and it came from T cells, B-cell-depleted T cells, or PBMCs.

In the original workflow: How many nucleated cells were present was estimated from reference gene primer amplification. TCRdb's copy holds only in-frame clones and misses some; the assay was immunoSEQ multiplex PCR. That table gives V, J and clone size, and the DNA gave D and trimming. The repertoire holds some 370,000 clones, with roughly 89% as singletons. Sequenced input: peripheral blood. The V call is TRBV5-8, the J call TRBJ1-5; no firm D call. The clonotype was recovered from a man in his late teens or twenties with active or convalescent COVID-19. CDR3 region: CASSRDGDQPQHF. CDR3 sequence (DNA): TGTGCCAGCAGCCGAGACGGGGATCAGCCCCAGCATTTT. Together with reference TRBV5-8 and TRBJ1-5, the CDR3 gives the full variable domain: EAGVTQSPTHLIKTRGQQATLRCSPISGHTSVYWYQQALGLGLQFLLWYDEGEERNRGNFPPRFSGRQFPNYSSELNVNALELEDSALYLCASSRDGDQPQHFGDGTRLSIL.